This paragraph covers one T cell receptor (beta chain) sequence. Its matching antigen is unknown. The sample is drawn from a study of post-analysis software for immune sequencing data. Study-level information: The patients showed relapsing-remitting, secondary progressive and progressive-relapsing multiple sclerosis courses. Regarding the study as a whole: There were five or six TRBV segments more frequent in patients than controls, and TRBV5-6, TRBV5-1 and TRBV20-1 were among them. Same-batch samples co-clustered strongly by F measure.

V shed 4 bases and J 1 base; nucleotides not matched to a gene: 7. This CDR3 region has 17 residues. Germline CDR1 SEHNR, CDR2 FQNEAQ (reference sequence). Each TCR beta cDNA library carried unique molecular identifiers. TCRdb redid the calling of the PCR reads with MiXCR, one entry per CDR3 protein. Of hundreds of thousands of distinct CDR3 sequences listed, approximately 50% are singletons. Material for sequencing was blood. The rearrangement links TRBV7-9 to TRBJ2-2; 9 positions agree with TRBD1. This sequence originates from a girl aged 5-17 years with multiple sclerosis. The CDR3 loop is CASSSIPGQGNTGELFF. CDR3 bases: TGTGCCAGCAGCTCAATACCGGGACAGGGGAACACCGGGGAGCTGTTTTTT.